The T cell receptor (beta chain) described here comes from a study of T cells in Graves' hyperthyroidism and ophthalmopathy (dated by TCRdb to the late 2010s). As for the study more broadly: Peripheral blood samples were taken at the time of initial diagnosis, prior to any treatment. To identify distinguishing TCR V-J signatures, a discovery cohort of 100 or so patients was used, comprising 40 to 45 with Graves' ophthalmopathy and some 60 with stable Graves' hyperthyroidism. Prospective prediction of ophthalmopathy was tested in an independent validation cohort of approximately 19 hyperthyroidism patients and roughly 16 patients who later progressed to ophthalmopathy. The roughly 90 discovery patients were divided at random into training and test sets in a 7:3 ratio. In addition, the study compared T-cell repertoires in thyroid tissue and in blood from roughly six Graves' hyperthyroidism patients. After sampling, hyperthyroidism patients received methimazole starting at 30 mg daily, and ophthalmopathy patients received high-dose intravenous methylprednisolone. The paper describes TCR Vbeta CDR3 sequencing of more than 120 peripheral blood samples, made up of roughly 40 ophthalmopathy patients, over 70 hyperthyroidism patients and 17 progressor patients. Results the study describes overall, beyond this receptor: Most expanded thyroid clonotypes (frequency above 0.001) were also detected in blood, suggesting blood repertoires may reflect thyroid immune responses. No statistical method was used to fix the sample size in advance, and group allocation was not hidden from the investigators. A model built on a 13 V-J signature distinguished ophthalmopathy from stable hyperthyroidism, reaching about 88% sensitivity and approximately 83% specificity in cross-validation and 80%/75% in testing. During validation, the model predicted progression to ophthalmopathy a median of around six months ahead of onset, with more than 55% sensitivity and around 73% specificity.

This clonotype came up many times. It has no known antigen specificity. Base qualities are missing; no much larger clone stands one base away. The TCR beta CDR3 regions were amplified from RNA transcripts. The first round of RT-PCR for the TCR CDR3 was performed with the HTBI primer set and the Qiagen OneStep RT-PCR kit. Libraries were constructed in a second round of multiplex PCR, after which size selection and purification were performed. Sequencing of the libraries was done on an Illumina HiSeq2000 using paired-end 100 bp reads. Turning to the authors' computational methods: SOAPnuke was used to process the raw data, throwing out any read that contained adapters or uncalled bases, had a mean Phred below 15, or lacked an exact constant-primer or identifier match. COPE v1.2.5 was used to merge high-quality paired reads, and clonotypes were defined as unique nucleotide sequences. MiTCR v1.1 was used to align clonotypes to the IMGT TRBV, TRBD and TRBJ reference segments. Analysis was restricted to V-J combinations with a frequency above 0.0001, which covered roughly 99% of repertoires. A TCS score was defined as the ratio between F50 (clonal expansion) and ExV (chaos), using BLOSUM62-based TCRdist between CDR3 peptides within each V-J. Welch's t-statistics and random forest reduced around 550 V-J features to 10 to 15, which were used in a naive Bayes classifier (R e1071). The public reads were reprocessed in TCRdb via fastp at Q25 and MiXCR, keeping in-frame beta chains. CDR3 protein sequences are deduplicated, and each keeps its most common genes and DNA. In this record, the V and J calls reflect TCRdb's handling and not the investigators' own analysis. A total of some 270,000 distinct CDR3 sequences appear in this sample, roughly 15% of them only once. The top ten constitute almost 8% of the sample.

Reading from cysteine to phenylalanine, the CDR3 counts 13 amino acids. Only CDR3 DNA remains: 39 bases, in frame from the first base. CDR1 and CDR2 are read off the germline V gene (reference sequence) as GTSNPN and SVGIG. The V and J ends are trimmed by 3 bases and 0 bases, leaving 8 bases between them. Hyperthyroidism patients were aged 18 to 65 years and newly diagnosed, with disease duration of less than 2 months. The study excluded patients with uncontrolled infections, other autoimmune diseases, pregnancy or lactation. Diagnoses were established on the basis of clinical symptoms, serum thyroxine and TRAb, thyroid ultrasound, and orbital computed tomography. Blood from progressor patients was drawn when they were first diagnosed with hyperthyroidism, before any ophthalmopathy symptoms appeared. PBMCs were separated from about 10 ml of fresh peripheral blood using Ficoll-Paque density gradient centrifugation. Progressor patients were initially diagnosed with Graves' hyperthyroidism and developed ophthalmopathy during follow-up. Trizol reagent was used to extract total RNA, and RNA quality was then checked on an Agilent 2100 Bioanalyzer.

The clonotype originates from a woman between 25 and 40 years old with Graves' hyperthyroidism that later progressed to Graves' ophthalmopathy. Sequencing was performed on blood. Recombination linked TRBV30 to TRBJ1-1; the D gene identity is not certain. In nucleotide form, the sequence is TGTGCCTGGAGGGTAAATATGAACACTGAAGCTTTCTTT. It is translated as CAWRVNMNTEAFF.